These 22 T cell receptor beta chains came from one sample sequenced in a study of blood T cell repertoires in COVID-19. Sequenced by immunoSEQ multiplex PCR; TCRdb stores in-frame clones only, minus some. The sample includes 100,000 to 150,000 clones, 70% to 90% of them seen just once. Material for sequencing was peripheral blood. The receptors shown here come from a man between 45 and 60 years old with acute or convalescent COVID-19.

The sample holds a few counts of this clone. The V gene is TRBV19, the J gene TRBJ2-7; 7 positions match TRBD1. This CDR3 comprises 14 residues. V was clipped by 1 base and J by 6 bases; unmatched bases: 6. CDR1 is LNHDA, CDR2 SQIVND, per germline (reference sequence). CDR3 sequence reads: CASSIARTGTEQYF. CDR3 nucleotide sequence: TGTGCCAGTAGTATAGCGAGGACAGGAACCGAGCAGTACTTC.

The chain joins TRBV30 to TRBJ1-5; D might be TRBD1 (5 bases). Germline lookup yields CDR1 GTSNPN and CDR2 SVGIG (reference sequence). The CDR3 is 13 amino acids. The ends were cut back, 1 base at V and 7 bases at J, with 11 bases in the middle. The CDR3 bases are TGTGCCTGGAGTGATCCAGGGAGGCAGCCCCAGCATTTT. Translation: CAWSDPGRQPQHF.

The chain uses TRBV28 and TRBJ1-1; 9 bases fit TRBD1. The V and J ends lost 6 bases and 4 bases, in that order; junction bases with no gene match: 9. The CDR3 contains 15 residues. Germline CDR1 and CDR2: MDHEN and SYDVKM. CDR3 nucleotide sequence: TGTGCCAGCAGCCCTCGGGACAGGGAGGTCACTGAAGCTTTCTTT. This gives the protein CASSPRDREVTEAFF. The whole variable domain, filled in from reference TRBV28 and TRBJ1-1, reads DVKVTQSSRYLVKRTGEKVFLECVQDMDHENMFWYRQDPGLGLRLIYFSYDVKMKEKGDIPEGYSVSREKKERFSLILESASTNQTSMYLCASSPRDREVTEAFFGQGTRLTVV.

The V call is TRBV5-1, the J call TRBJ1-1, with 8 bases that match TRBD1. The CDR3 runs 15 residues. J lost 5 bases, V lost 4 bases, and 10 bases had no gene match. Germline CDR1 is SGHRS and CDR2 is YFSETQ. The CDR3 protein is CASSGTQGERTEAFF. Written as DNA, the CDR3 is TGCGCCAGCAGCGGCACACAGGGGGAAAGGACTGAAGCTTTCTTT.

The rearrangement links TRBV28 to TRBJ2-3; no definite D call. Germline V lookup: CDR1 MDHEN, CDR2 SYDVKM. Between the trimmed V and J ends, which lost 5 bases and 0 bases, there was a span of 24 bases. The CDR3 covers 19 residues. The CDR3 spells CASSIIGYLRISSTDTQYF. In DNA, the CDR3 is TGTGCCAGCAGTATTATCGGGTATTTGAGGATTTCTAGCACAGATACGCAGTATTTT.

This chain joins TRBV5-1 and TRBJ2-1, with 7 bases that match TRBD1. V shed 0 bases and J 11 bases; nucleotides not matched to a gene: 8. The germline V gene has CDR1 SGHRS and CDR2 YFSETQ. This CDR3 is 14 amino acids long. CDR3 sequence: CASSLGTGIAKQFF. The DNA of the CDR3 is TGCGCCAGCAGCTTGGGGACAGGTATCGCTAAGCAGTTCTTC. The whole variable domain, remainder taken from reference TRBV5-1 and TRBJ2-1, is KAGVTQTPRYLIKTRGQQVTLSCSPISGHRSVSWYQQTPGQGLQFLFEYFSETQRNKGNFPGRFSGRQFSNSRSEMNVSTLELGDSALYLCASSLGTGIAKQFFGPGTRLTVL.

This rearrangement joins TRBV2 to TRBJ1-6, with a tentative D call TRBD1 (5 bases). The CDR3 length is 15 residues. Trimming pared 1 base from V and 3 bases from J, leaving 7 bases between. Germline-derived CDR1 and CDR2 are SNHLY and FYNNEI. Here the CDR3 reads CASSEEGLYNSPLHF. CDR3 in DNA: TGTGCCAGCAGTGAAGAGGGGCTCTATAATTCACCCCTCCACTTT.

This clone was counted only a few times. The chain uses TRBV5-1 and TRBJ2-7; D possibly corresponds to TRBD2 (5 bases). V was shortened by 3 bases and J by 0 bases, with 13 bases between the two germline ends. Germline V gene data show CDR1 as SGHRS and CDR2 as YFSETQ. The length of the CDR3 is 15 residues. This CDR3 reads CASSSPTGSSYEQYF. The CDR3 coding sequence is TGCGCCAGCAGCTCACCGACGGGGAGCTCCTACGAGCAGTACTTC.

The chain couples TRBV19 to TRBJ2-3; weak D call: TRBD2 (5 bases). The CDR3 is made up of 13 amino acids. The germline gives CDR1 LNHDA, CDR2 SQIVND (reference sequence). V lost 6 bases to trimming and J lost 8 bases, with 15 bases between them. CDR3 loop: CASSRDPRGTQYF. The CDR3 nucleotides are TGTGCCAGTAGCCGGGATCCCCGGGGTACGCAGTATTTT. The entire variable domain, with the rest obtained from reference TRBV19 and TRBJ2-3, is as follows: DGGITQSPKYLFRKEGQNVTLSCEQNLNHDAMYWYRQDPGQGLRLIYYSQIVNDFQKGDIAEGYSVSREKKESFPLTVTSAQKNPTAFYLCASSRDPRGTQYFGPGTRLTVL.

The CDR3 nucleotides are TGTGCCAGCAGCTTCTTACAGGCAGACACTGAAGCTTTCTTT. This encodes CASSFLQADTEAFF. V gene TRBV7-6 combines with J gene TRBJ1-1; D is possibly TRBD1 (5 bases). Per germline, CDR1 SGHVS and CDR2 FNYEAQ. CDR3 length equals 14 residues. Trimming cost V 3 bases and J 3 bases, with 11 bases left between them.

The chain combines TRBV18 with TRBJ1-2, with D perhaps matching TRBD1 (6 bases). Trimming shortened V by 1 base and J by 3 bases, and 12 bases separated the two germline ends. The CDR3 consists of 15 residues. Germline V gene lookup returns CDR1 KGHSH and CDR2 LQKENI. CDR3 in DNA: TGTGCCAGCTCACCACGTGTCAGGGGTGACTATGGCTACACCTTC. Residues: CASSPRVRGDYGYTF.

The chain is built from TRBV5-1 and TRBJ2-5; 8 bases line up with TRBD1. Germline CDR1 and CDR2: SGHRS and YFSETQ. The CDR3 has 16 residues. The J segment lost 4 bases and the V segment lost 3 bases, leaving 11 bases of the junction unmatched. CDR3 region: CASSSSQGAQGETQYF. DNA for the CDR3: TGCGCCAGCAGCTCCTCGCAGGGGGCACAAGGAGAGACCCAGTACTTC.

In DNA form, the CDR3 reads TGTGCCAGCAACCTCGCAGGGGGCAGACGCGGTGGCTACACCTTC. The encoded protein is CASNLAGGRRGGYTF. The chain recombines TRBV5-4 with TRBJ1-2; 8 bases agree with TRBD1. V lost 6 bases and J lost 7; bases outside the gene matches: 14. This CDR3 region has 15 residues. Germline V lookup: CDR1 SGHNT, CDR2 YYREEE (reference sequence). The full variable domain, completed using reference TRBV5-4 and TRBJ1-2, is ETGVTQSPTHLIKTRGQQVTLRCSSQSGHNTVSWYQQALGQGPQFIFQYYREEENGRGNFPPRFSGLQFPNYSSELNVNALELDDSALYLCASNLAGGRRGGYTFGSGTRLTVV.

The rearrangement joins TRBV7-3 to TRBJ2-5, with 11 bases that match TRBD1. Germline values: CDR1 SGHTA, CDR2 FQGTGA. The V segment lost 2 bases and the J segment 1 base; nucleotides outside the gene matches: 6. This CDR3 is 17 amino acids long. As DNA, the CDR3 is TGTGCCAGCAGCTTAGGAGTCGGGACAGGGGGCCAAGAGACCCAGTACTTC. Amino acid sequence: CASSLGVGTGGQETQYF.

V usage is TRBV5-1 and J usage is TRBJ2-7; 7 bases fit TRBD1. CDR1 and CDR2 (germline): SGHRS, YFSETQ. The CDR3 has 14 amino acids. V was pared by 4 bases and J by 4 bases, with 8 bases of the junction left unmatched. CDR3 residues: CASSLGGASYEQYF. The CDR3 region has the DNA TGCGCCAGCAGCCTAGGGGGCGCATCGTACGAGCAGTACTTC. The variable domain in full, with the rest retrieved from reference TRBV5-1 and TRBJ2-7, is KAGVTQTPRYLIKTRGQQVTLSCSPISGHRSVSWYQQTPGQGLQFLFEYFSETQRNKGNFPGRFSGRQFSNSRSEMNVSTLELGDSALYLCASSLGGASYEQYFGPGTRLTVT.

The chain recombines TRBV9 with TRBJ2-5; no clear D. Germline V lookup: CDR1 SGDLS, CDR2 YYNGEE. The V end was cut by 3 bases, the J end by 4 bases, with 10 bases between. The CDR3 spans 13 residues. In DNA, the CDR3 is TGTGCCAGCAGCGCCACACCCCCAGAGACCCAGTACTTC. This encodes CASSATPPETQYF.

The rearrangement joins TRBV30 to TRBJ2-5; possible D gene TRBD2, 5 bases. This CDR3 has 13 residues. V gave up 2 bases and J gave up 5 bases, with 12 bases separating them. Germline CDR1 GTSNPN, CDR2 SVGIG (reference sequence). The CDR3 DNA sequence: TGTGCCTGGAGTAAGAGGGATATCGAGACCCAGTACTTC. Protein product: CAWSKRDIETQYF.

The J gene is TRBJ1-4, the V gene TRBV6-5; the match to TRBD1 covers 8 bases. Germline CDR1 reads MNHEY; CDR2 reads SVGAGI. Trimming took 8 bases from V and 7 from J; bases not matched to a gene: 6. The CDR3 extends over 13 amino acids. The DNA of the CDR3 is TGTGCCAGCTGGGACAGGTGGGGTGAAAAACTGTTTTTT. This codes for CASWDRWGEKLFF.

The chain links TRBV28 to TRBJ2-5; TRBD1 is a possible D gene (5 bases). Germline V gene data show CDR1 as MDHEN and CDR2 as SYDVKM. V was clipped by 5 bases and J by 4 bases, with 14 bases between them. CDR3 length: 14 amino acids. CDR3 DNA: TGTGCCAGCAGTCTCAGGGTTATACGAGAGACCCAGTACTTC. This encodes CASSLRVIRETQYF.

This rearrangement joins TRBV6-6 to TRBJ1-1, with D possibly matching TRBD1 (6 bases). Per germline, CDR1 MNHNY and CDR2 SVGAGI (reference sequence). V was cut by 10 bases and J by 3 bases, with 15 bases left in between. The CDR3 totals 13 residues. DNA for the CDR3: TGTGCCACCCGCGGACAGCTATACACTGAAGCTTTCTTT. Translating gives CATRGQLYTEAFF.

The genes are TRBV6-6 and TRBJ1-1; D unresolved. There are 12 residues in the CDR3. The V gene's germline CDR1 is MNHNY and CDR2 SVGAGI (reference sequence). Trimming cost V 8 bases and J 6 bases, with 13 bases left between them. CDR3: CASYTLGAEAFF. Written as DNA, the CDR3 is TGTGCCAGCTATACTCTGGGCGCTGAAGCTTTCTTT.

This clone occurred many times. The chain couples TRBV7-2 to TRBJ2-2, with 9 bases aligning to TRBD1. The V gene end was trimmed by 3 bases and the J gene end by 6 bases; junction bases not matched to a gene: 8. The CDR3 contains 16 residues. The V gene's germline CDR1 is SGHTA and CDR2 FQGNSA. The CDR3 sequence is CASSLRTGVGSGELFF. DNA of the CDR3: TGTGCCAGCAGCTTGCGGACAGGGGTGGGTTCCGGGGAGCTGTTTTTT.